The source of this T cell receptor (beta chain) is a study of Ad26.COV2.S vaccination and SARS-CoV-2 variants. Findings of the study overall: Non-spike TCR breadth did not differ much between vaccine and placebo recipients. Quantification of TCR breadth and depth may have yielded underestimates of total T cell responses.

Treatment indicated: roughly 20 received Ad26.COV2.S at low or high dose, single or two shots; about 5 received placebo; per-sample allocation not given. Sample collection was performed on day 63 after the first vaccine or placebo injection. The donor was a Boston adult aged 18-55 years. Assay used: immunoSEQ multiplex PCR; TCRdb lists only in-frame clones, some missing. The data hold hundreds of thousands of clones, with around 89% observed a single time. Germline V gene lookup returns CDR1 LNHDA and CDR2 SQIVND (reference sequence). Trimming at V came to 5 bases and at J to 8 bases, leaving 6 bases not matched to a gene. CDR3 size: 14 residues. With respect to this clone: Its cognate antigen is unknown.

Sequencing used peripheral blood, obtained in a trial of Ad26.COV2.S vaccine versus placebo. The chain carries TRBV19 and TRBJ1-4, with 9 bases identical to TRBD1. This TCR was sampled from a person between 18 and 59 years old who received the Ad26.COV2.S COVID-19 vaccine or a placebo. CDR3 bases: TGTGCCAGTAGTCAAGGACAGGGGCACGAAAAACTGTTTTTT. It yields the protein CASSQGQGHEKLFF.